This T cell receptor beta chain was profiled in a study of cytomegalovirus exposure and HLA in healthy donors. Findings and caveats of the study: Sequencing depth across donors, presence/absence analyses assumed, was roughly uniform. According to the study, roughly 160 TCR beta chains were cytomegalovirus-associated.

With respect to this clone: Its antigen is still unknown.

Germline-derived CDR1 and CDR2 are SGHVS and FNYEAQ. Trimming took 5 bases from V and 4 from J, leaving 11 bases between them. The CDR3 contains 14 residues. 60 Vbeta and 13 Jbeta primers were used in PCR. The method was immunoSEQ multiplex PCR; TCRdb's version includes in-frame clones alone and lacks a portion of them. The sample carries 150,000 to 200,000 clones, around 80% recorded once. The material sequenced was PBMCs. This TCR came from a young woman in good health and CMV-seronegative. V and J are TRBV7-6 and TRBJ2-2, with unresolved D. CDR3 residues: CASSQGTGTGELFF. Written as DNA, the CDR3 is TGTGCCAGCAGCCAAGGCACGGGCACCGGGGAGCTGTTTTTT.